This entry lists 20 T cell receptor beta chains sequenced from one sample in a study of post-analysis software for immune sequencing data (dated by TCRdb to between 2015 and 2016). General conclusions and limits of the study: Roughly 5 TRBV segments, including TRBV5-6, TRBV5-1 and TRBV20-1, were significantly more frequent in patients than controls.

The method was PCR. TCRdb names Illumina HiSeq 2500 as the instrument used. To reduce PCR and sequencing biases, unique molecular identifiers were built into the TCR beta cDNA libraries. In TCRdb, the public reads were trimmed at Q25 with fastp and aligned with MiXCR, with productive beta chains retained. All rows with the same CDR3 protein become a single entry with the most common DNA and genes. The sample table records fewer than 900,000 distinct CDR3 sequences; approximately 44% of these occur just once. The ten most abundant clones make up roughly 5.2% of the sample. Their target antigens are unknown. Sequencing was performed on blood. The receptors come from a girl aged 5-17 years with multiple sclerosis.

The gene calls are TRBV10-3 and TRBJ2-7, with unresolved D. Judging by the DNA end, TRBJ2-5 fits better; the J call may be wrong. Germline assignment: CDR1 ENHRY and CDR2 SYGVKD. This CDR3 is 15 amino acids long. CDR3 bases: TGTGCCATCAGTGAATTCAAGTCCCTGCGGGAGACCCAGTACTTC. Amino acids: CAISEFKSLRETQYF.

This clonotype was observed a handful of times. The rearrangement uses TRBV2 and TRBJ2-3; 8 nucleotides align to TRBD1. CDR1 and CDR2 from the germline V gene are SNHLY and FYNNEI. The V segment lost 5 bases and the J segment 3 bases; nucleotides outside the gene matches: 4. CDR3 length: 14 residues. The CDR3 sequence is CASSRDRQTDTQYF. The CDR3 nucleotides are TGTGCCAGCAGTCGGGACAGGCAGACAGATACGCAGTATTTT.

This clonotype was picked up a small number of times. The J gene is TRBJ1-5, the V gene TRBV7-9, with no clear D. CDR1 is SEHNR and CDR2 is FQNEAQ in the germline V gene (reference sequence). This CDR3 region has 16 residues. V lost 1 base and J 2 bases, leaving 12 bases between the germline ends. CDR3 protein: CASSLGAGVGNQPQHF. The CDR3 region has the DNA TGTGCCAGCAGCTTAGGGGCGGGTGTAGGCAATCAGCCCCAGCATTTT.

This CDR3 is CATRQVHANEQFF. The CDR3 region has the DNA TGTGCCACCCGACAGGTACACGCCAATGAGCAGTTCTTC. The rearrangement uses TRBV15 and TRBJ2-1; TRBD1 might be the D (6 bases). This CDR3 has 13 amino acids. The germline V gene has CDR1 LNHNV and CDR2 YYDKDF (reference sequence). Between the trimmed V and J ends, which lost 8 bases and 6 bases, there was a span of 14 bases.

V usage is TRBV6-2 or TRBV6-3 and J usage is TRBJ2-5, with 15 nucleotides matching TRBD2. The V and J ends lost 5 bases and 1 base, in that order; junction bases with no gene match: 2. CDR3 size: 16 residues. Germline CDR1 reads MNHEY; CDR2 reads SVGEGT. CDR3 bases: TGTGCCAGCAGTAGGGGACTAGCGGGAGGCCAAGAGACCCAGTACTTC. Residues: CASSRGLAGGQETQYF.

This chain uses TRBV6-1 with TRBJ2-7, with D perhaps matching TRBD1 (5 bases). The germline V and J ends were trimmed by 4 bases and 4 bases, with 11 bases remaining between them. This CDR3 region has 13 residues. Germline V gene sequence: CDR1 MNHNS, CDR2 SASEGT. The CDR3 spells CASSGTIFYEQYF. In DNA form, the CDR3 reads TGTGCCAGCAGTGGGACAATTTTTTACGAGCAGTACTTC.

The rearrangement uses TRBV6-6 and TRBJ2-5, with D uncertain. Germline V CDR1 and CDR2: MNHNY, SVGAGI (reference sequence). The CDR3 runs 15 residues. V was pared by 0 bases and J by 2 bases, with 10 bases between. The chain's CDR3 is CASSYSAQSQETQYF. The DNA for the CDR3 is TGTGCCAGCAGTTACTCCGCACAATCACAAGAGACCCAGTACTTC.

This clonotype was seen repeatedly, ten times or more. The chain is built from TRBV4-2 and TRBJ2-5, with TRBD1 matching 10 bases. The germline V gene has CDR1 LGHNA and CDR2 YNFKEQ. Trimming cost V 0 bases and J 5 bases; bases outside gene matches: 3. CDR3 length equals 15 residues. CDR3 nucleotides: TGTGCCAGCAGCCAAGAAGGGACAGGGGTCGAGACCCAGTACTTC. Its translation: CASSQEGTGVETQYF.

The table lists this clonotype with a few counts. This sequence joins TRBV7-9 and TRBJ2-7; no clear D gene. Germline V gene data show CDR1 as SEHNR and CDR2 as FQNEAQ (reference sequence). V gave up 3 bases and J gave up 2 bases, with 14 bases separating them. The length of the CDR3 is 15 residues. The CDR3 nucleotides are TGTGCCAGCAGCTTCCCCCAAGCCGTACCCTACGAGCAGTACTTC. Protein product: CASSFPQAVPYEQYF.

The chain uses TRBV5-8 and TRBJ1-1; possibly TRBD1 for D (5 bases). The CDR3 has 13 amino acids. Trimming took 0 bases from V and 8 from J, leaving 11 bases between them. In germline, CDR1 is SGHTS, CDR2 YDEGEE. This chain's CDR3 is CASSLGGGREAFF. The CDR3 nucleotides are TGTGCCAGCAGCTTGGGGGGCGGTCGCGAAGCTTTCTTT.

The chain has TRBV4-1 and TRBJ2-1; 7 nucleotides align to TRBD2. TRBJ2-7 matches the DNA end more closely, so the J call is doubtful. This CDR3 has 15 amino acids. The germline CDR1 and CDR2 sequences are MGHRA and YSYEKL. The CDR3 loop is CASSQVGGSRGEQYF. The CDR3 DNA follows: TGCGCCAGCAGCCAAGTTGGCGGGAGTAGGGGCGAGCAGTACTTC.

This clonotype was detected a few times. CDR3 nucleotide sequence: TGCGCCAGCAGCCAAGATGGCGCGCTTGGTGGCTACACCTTC. This encodes CASSQDGALGGYTF. This chain joins TRBV4-1 and TRBJ1-2; D gene ambiguous. The CDR3 covers 14 residues. V lost 0 bases, J lost 7 bases, and 12 bases lay in between. Per the germline V gene, CDR1 is MGHRA and CDR2 is YSYEKL.

A few counts support this clonotype. V and J are TRBV6-2 or TRBV6-3 and TRBJ2-5; TRBD2 aligns across 8 bases. With the DNA end fitting TRBJ2-7 better, the J assignment may be wrong. The CDR3 runs 14 residues. Germline values: CDR1 MNHEY, CDR2 SVGEGT. For the CDR3, the DNA is TGTGCCAGCAACCCTGGGACTAGAACCTACGAGCAGTACTTC. Translating it yields CASNPGTRTYEQYF.

This clonotype was detected only once. The chain couples TRBV6-5 to TRBJ2-1, with D hard to call. Germline CDR1 MNHEY, CDR2 SVGAGI. The CDR3 has 13 amino acids. V was clipped by 7 bases and J by 10 bases, with 17 bases between them. CDR3 protein: CASNRFETSEQFF. For the CDR3, the DNA is TGTGCCAGCAACCGGTTTGAGACCAGCGAGCAGTTCTTC.

This chain uses TRBV20-1 with TRBJ1-2; weak D call: TRBD1 (6 bases). The CDR3 has 15 amino acids. CDR1 and CDR2 from the germline V gene are DFQATT and SNEGSKA (reference sequence). Trimming stripped 2 bases from V and 3 bases from J, with 16 bases between. Written as DNA, the CDR3 is TGCAGTGCTAGACCTACAGGGCTTGTGGACTATGGCTACACCTTC. It translates to CSARPTGLVDYGYTF.

This sequence joins TRBV10-3 and TRBJ2-1, with TRBD2 matching over 11 bases. The V and J ends lost 2 bases and 6 bases, in that order; junction bases with no gene match: 6. CDR3 size: 16 residues. Germline CDR1 ENHRY, CDR2 SYGVKD. This CDR3 reads CAISEPGTSGGNEQFF. DNA for the CDR3: TGTGCCATCAGTGAGCCCGGGACTAGCGGAGGCAATGAGCAGTTCTTC.

This clonotype has a handful of counts. The chain is built from TRBV4-2 and TRBJ2-7; possibly TRBD2 for D (5 bases). Germline CDR1 reads LGHNA; CDR2 reads YNFKEQ. The V end was cut by 3 bases, the J end by 5 bases, with 11 bases between. The CDR3 length is 13 residues. This CDR3 reads CASSHQLDNEQYF. The CDR3 region has the DNA TGTGCCAGCAGCCACCAACTAGATAACGAGCAGTACTTC.

With regard to this clonotype: A clone one base away is much larger, so this may be a read error. The genes are TRBV4-3 and TRBJ2-7, with a possible D match to TRBD2 (6 bases). Germline V CDR1 and CDR2: LGHNA, YSLEER. V dropped 1 base and J dropped 2 bases, with 9 bases sitting between them. The length of the CDR3 is 14 residues. The CDR3 region is CASSQVRGTYEQYF. Here the CDR3 DNA reads TGCGCCAGCAGCCAAGTACGGGGGACCTACGAGCAGTACTTC.

The CDR3 reads CASSPGTGGTNEKLFF. The CDR3 bases are TGTGCCAGCAGCCCCGGGACAGGGGGCACTAATGAAAAACTGTTTTTT. V is TRBV5-4 and J is TRBJ1-4, with 12 nucleotides matching TRBD1. Per germline, CDR1 SGHNT and CDR2 YYREEE (reference sequence). The junction had 3 bases not matched to a gene; V was cut back by 4 bases and J by 2 bases. The CDR3 covers 16 residues.

This clonotype showed up just a few times. V usage is TRBV20-1 and J usage is TRBJ2-7; 7 bases line up with TRBD1. V gave up 0 bases and J gave up 2 bases; unmatched junction bases: 10. The CDR3 loop spans 16 amino acids. The V gene's germline CDR1 is DFQATT and CDR2 SNEGSKA (reference sequence). CDR3 region: CSARDVLQGQPYEQYF. The DNA of the CDR3 is TGCAGTGCTAGAGATGTCCTACAGGGGCAACCCTACGAGCAGTACTTC.